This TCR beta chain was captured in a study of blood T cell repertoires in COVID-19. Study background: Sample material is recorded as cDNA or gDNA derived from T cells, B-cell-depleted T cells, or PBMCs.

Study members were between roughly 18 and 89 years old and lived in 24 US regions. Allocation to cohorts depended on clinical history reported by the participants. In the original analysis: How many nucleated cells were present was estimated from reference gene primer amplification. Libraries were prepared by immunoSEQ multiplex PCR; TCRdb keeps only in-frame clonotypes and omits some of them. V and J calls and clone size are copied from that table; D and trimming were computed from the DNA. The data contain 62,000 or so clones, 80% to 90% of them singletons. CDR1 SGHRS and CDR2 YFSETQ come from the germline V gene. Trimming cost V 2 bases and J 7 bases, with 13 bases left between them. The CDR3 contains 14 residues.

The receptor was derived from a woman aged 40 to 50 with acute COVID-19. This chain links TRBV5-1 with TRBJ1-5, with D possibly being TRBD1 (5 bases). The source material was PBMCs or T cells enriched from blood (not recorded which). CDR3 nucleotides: TGCGCCAGCAGCTTAGACAGTTCGGGCCAGCCCCAGCATTTT. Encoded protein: CASSLDSSGQPQHF.